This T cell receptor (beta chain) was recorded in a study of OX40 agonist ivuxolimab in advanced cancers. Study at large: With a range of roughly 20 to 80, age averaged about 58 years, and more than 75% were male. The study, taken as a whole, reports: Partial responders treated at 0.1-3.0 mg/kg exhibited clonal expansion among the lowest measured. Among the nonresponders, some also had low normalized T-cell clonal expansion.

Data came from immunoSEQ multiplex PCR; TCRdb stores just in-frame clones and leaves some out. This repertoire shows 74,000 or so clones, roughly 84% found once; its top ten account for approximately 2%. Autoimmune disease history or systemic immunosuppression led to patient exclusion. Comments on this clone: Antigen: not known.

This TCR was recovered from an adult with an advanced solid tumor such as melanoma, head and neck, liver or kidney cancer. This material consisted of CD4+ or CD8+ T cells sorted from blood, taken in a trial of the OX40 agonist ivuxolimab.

The CDR3 DNA reads as TGCAGCGTTGTAGACGGCCTTGGACGGGGTGAGCAGTTCTTC. Its protein is CSVVDGLGRGEQFF. The genes are TRBV29-1 and TRBJ2-1; TRBD2 might be the D (5 bases). V was clipped by 4 bases and J by 9 bases, with 19 bases between them. The V gene's germline CDR1 is SQVTM and CDR2 ANQGSEA. CDR3 size: 14 residues.